The 26 T cell receptor beta chains below all came from one sample that was sequenced in a study of glioma-infiltrating T cells after dendritic cell vaccination. This table comes from immunoSEQ multiplex PCR, and its TCRdb copy is limited to in-frame clones, with some not included. The repertoire has about 73,000 clones, over 70% of them found once; the top ten carry about 2%. The specimen comprised blood, sampled before dendritic cell vaccination. These receptors were collected from a human donor with glioblastoma.

A few counts support this clone. The J gene is TRBJ2-5, the V gene TRBV4-1, with 9 positions matching TRBD2. The CDR3 is made up of 18 amino acids. V lost 0 bases and J lost 0; bases outside the gene matches: 8. Germline assignment: CDR1 MGHRA and CDR2 YSYEKL. The DNA for the CDR3 is TGCGCCAGCAGCCAAGATTCGGTAGCGGGGGCGTACCAAGAGACCCAGTACTTC. It codes for CASSQDSVAGAYQETQYF.

The chain uses TRBV19 and TRBJ2-3, with 8 nucleotides matching TRBD2. Germline values: CDR1 LNHDA, CDR2 SQIVND (reference sequence). The CDR3 is 15 residues long. J gave up 2 bases and V 5 bases, and 6 bases lay outside the gene matches. Written as DNA, the CDR3 is TGTGCCAGTAGTGTAGCGGGGTACTACACAGATACGCAGTATTTT. Residues: CASSVAGYYTDTQYF.

This clone has only one observation. V is TRBV2 and J is TRBJ1-1; perhaps TRBD1 as D (5 bases). V was cut by 7 bases and J by 4 bases, with 16 bases left in between. This CDR3 is 14 amino acids long. The germline CDR1 and CDR2 sequences are SNHLY and FYNNEI. The CDR3 DNA reads as TGTGCCAGCATAGTGCAGGGAATCCCCACTGAAGCTTTCTTT. Amino acid sequence: CASIVQGIPTEAFF.

The chain has TRBV7-3 and TRBJ2-1, with 12 bases that match TRBD2. The CDR3 totals 15 residues. The germline V gene encodes CDR1 SGHTA and CDR2 FQGTGA. After removal of 4 bases from V and 8 bases from J, the junction contained 6 bases not matched to a gene. CDR3 residues: CASSSRLAGVDEQFF. CDR3 nucleotide sequence: TGTGCCAGCAGCTCCAGACTAGCGGGAGTCGATGAGCAGTTCTTC.

The rearrangement joins TRBV9 to TRBJ1-2, with D uncertain. The germline V and J ends were trimmed by 2 bases and 7 bases, with 12 bases remaining between them. Germline lookup yields CDR1 SGDLS and CDR2 YYNGEE. The CDR3 consists of 13 residues. CDR3 sequence reads: CASSVEGNSGYTF. CDR3 DNA: TGTGCCAGCAGCGTCGAAGGTAACAGTGGCTACACCTTC.

The J gene is TRBJ1-1, the V gene TRBV11-1; possibly TRBD1 for D (5 bases). Trimming left V 5 bases short and J 11 bases short, with 18 bases between. Germline CDR1 SGHAT, CDR2 FQDESV (reference sequence). The CDR3 runs to 13 residues. CDR3 bases: TGTGCCAGCAGCCCCCATTCCAGGGTCTACGCTTTCTTT. Protein product: CASSPHSRVYAFF.

The chain uses TRBV7-9 and TRBJ1-5; possible D gene TRBD1, 6 bases. Germline assignment: CDR1 SEHNR and CDR2 FQNEAQ (reference sequence). This CDR3 is 15 amino acids long. Deletions cut 5 bases from V and 4 bases from J, with 15 bases between. The CDR3 loop reads CASSVMGGGNQPQHF. CDR3 in DNA: TGTGCCAGCAGCGTGATGGGAGGGGGGAATCAGCCCCAGCATTTT.

This rearrangement joins TRBV30 to TRBJ1-5; 7 bases match TRBD1. Germline CDR1 reads GTSNPN; CDR2 reads SVGIG (reference sequence). The J segment lost 6 bases and the V segment lost 3 bases, leaving 8 bases of the junction unmatched. There are 14 residues in the CDR3. The CDR3 DNA reads as TGTGCCTGGAGCACAGGGGCTGGGAGTCAGCCCCAGCATTTT. Residues: CAWSTGAGSQPQHF.

J is TRBJ2-5 and V is TRBV5-4; 10 bases are a match to TRBD2. V lost 0 bases and J lost 4; bases outside the gene matches: 6. The CDR3 runs to 16 residues. Germline V CDR1 and CDR2: SGHNT, YYREEE (reference sequence). CDR3 protein: CASSLGSGGALETQYF. CDR3 coding DNA: TGTGCCAGCAGCTTGGGAAGCGGGGGGGCCCTAGAGACCCAGTACTTC. The full variable domain, completed using reference TRBV5-4 and TRBJ2-5, is ETGVTQSPTHLIKTRGQQVTLRCSSQSGHNTVSWYQQALGQGPQFIFQYYREEENGRGNFPPRFSGLQFPNYSSELNVNALELDDSALYLCASSLGSGGALETQYFGPGTRLLVL.

The J gene is TRBJ1-2, the V gene TRBV7-9; 8 nucleotides match TRBD1. The CDR3 runs to 14 residues. With 3 bases clipped from V and 6 bases from J, the junction kept 6 bases outside the gene matches. Germline loops: CDR1 SEHNR, CDR2 FQNEAQ (reference sequence). CDR3 protein: CASSLSQGADGYTF. In nucleotides, the CDR3 is TGTGCCAGCAGCTTGTCTCAGGGGGCTGATGGCTACACCTTC.

The chain carries TRBV6-1 and TRBJ2-2; 10 bases align to TRBD1. Germline trimming cut 2 bases from V and 10 bases from J; bases unmatched to any gene: 4. Germline V gene data show CDR1 as MNHNS and CDR2 as SASEGT. The CDR3 has 14 amino acids. The CDR3 loop is CASSEWTGGVELFF. The CDR3 bases are TGTGCCAGCAGTGAATGGACAGGGGGAGTGGAGCTGTTTTTT.

The V and J genes are TRBV7-2 and TRBJ1-1; 7 bases fit TRBD1. The CDR3 runs to 15 residues. V shed 5 bases and J 1 base; nucleotides not matched to a gene: 7. Per the germline V gene, CDR1 is SGHTA and CDR2 is FQGNSA. The CDR3 DNA reads as TGTGCCAGCAGCATCCAGGGACAGAAGAACACTGAAGCTTTCTTT. Amino acids: CASSIQGQKNTEAFF.

This clone was picked up one time. The chain uses TRBV6-1 and TRBJ1-1; 9 bases fit TRBD1. Germline CDR1 and CDR2: MNHNS and SASEGT. V gave up 7 bases and J gave up 5 bases; unmatched junction bases: 8. There are 14 residues in the CDR3. CDR3 loop: CASTGTGRWTEAFF. The DNA of the CDR3 is TGTGCCAGCACCGGGACAGGGAGGTGGACTGAAGCTTTCTTT.

The chain has TRBV7-3 and TRBJ2-2; 10 bases map to TRBD2. The CDR3 contains 14 residues. Germline assignment: CDR1 SGHTA and CDR2 FQGTGA. V lost 10 bases, J lost 6 bases, and 8 bases stayed unmatched. The CDR3 region has the DNA TGTGCCACCTCTCCCAGCGGGAGGGCCGGGGAGCTGTTTTTT. Translating it yields CATSPSGRAGELFF.

The rearrangement uses TRBV7-6 and TRBJ2-5; tentatively, D is TRBD2 (6 bases). The germline V gene has CDR1 SGHVS and CDR2 FNYEAQ. This CDR3 is 13 amino acids long. The V end lost 5 bases, the J end lost 5 bases, and 12 bases lay between the germline ends. The CDR3 region is CASSPGLGETQYF. The CDR3 coding sequence is TGTGCCAGCAGCCCGGGACTTGGGGAGACCCAGTACTTC.

V and J are TRBV9 and TRBJ2-4, with 8 bases aligning to TRBD1. This CDR3 spans 14 amino acids. After removal of 0 bases from V and 13 bases from J, the junction contained 9 bases not matched to a gene. From germline, CDR1 is SGDLS and CDR2 YYNGEE. The CDR3 nucleotides are TGTGCCAGCAGCGTAGCAAAGACAGGGGTCCCCCAGTACTTC. This sequence encodes CASSVAKTGVPQYF. Variable domain in full (rest from reference TRBV9 and TRBJ2-4): DSGVTQTPKHLITATGQRVTLRCSPRSGDLSVYWYQQSLDQGLQFLIQYYNGEERAKGNILERFSAQQFPDLHSELNLSSLELGDSALYFCASSVAKTGVPQYFGAGTRLSVL.

The rearrangement uses TRBV5-4 and TRBJ1-3, with unresolved D. Trimming shortened V by 4 bases and J by 0 bases, and 8 bases separated the two germline ends. The CDR3 length is 14 residues. CDR1 is SGHNT and CDR2 is YYREEE in the germline V gene (reference sequence). The chain's CDR3 is CASSPSGSGNTIYF. CDR3 DNA sequence: TGTGCCAGCAGCCCAAGCGGCTCTGGAAACACCATATATTTT.

This clone was seen only once. The chain couples TRBV18 to TRBJ1-1; 9 positions match TRBD1. J gave up 3 bases and V 2 bases, and 10 bases lay outside the gene matches. CDR1 KGHSH and CDR2 LQKENI come from the germline V gene. This CDR3 has 17 residues. The CDR3 sequence: CASSPSGTGTTHTEAFF. DNA for the CDR3: TGTGCCAGCTCACCATCCGGGACAGGGACTACGCACACTGAAGCTTTCTTT.

V usage is TRBV20-1 and J usage is TRBJ2-5; D unclear. The CDR3 consists of 11 residues. V lost 0 bases, J lost 5 bases, and 4 bases lay in between. Germline CDR1 is DFQATT and CDR2 is SNEGSKA (reference sequence). In nucleotides, the CDR3 is TGCAGTGCTAGAGATTCGGAGACCCAGTACTTC. It translates to CSARDSETQYF.

The chain joins TRBV11-2 to TRBJ2-1; 9 bases fit TRBD2. The CDR3 length is 19 residues. Losses at the gene ends were 0 bases for V and 7 bases for J; bases not matched to a gene: 16. The germline gives CDR1 SGHAT, CDR2 FQNNGV. DNA for the CDR3: TGTGCCAGCAGCTTAGAGTGGCGCGGGAGGGCCTATGGCCGGAATGAGCAGTTCTTC. Its translation is CASSLEWRGRAYGRNEQFF.

V usage is TRBV19 and J usage is TRBJ2-2; 8 positions match TRBD2. The CDR3 covers 17 residues. V shed 6 bases and J 1 base; nucleotides not matched to a gene: 10. The germline V gene has CDR1 LNHDA and CDR2 SQIVND (reference sequence). CDR3 nucleotide sequence: TGTGCCAGTAGAGAAATAGCGGGGACGGGGAACACCGGGGAGCTGTTTTTT. Protein sequence: CASREIAGTGNTGELFF.

This sequence joins TRBV7-8 and TRBJ2-5, with 16 bases fitting TRBD2. The CDR3 length is 17 residues. V was clipped by 1 base and J by 5 bases; unmatched bases: 4. Germline V gives CDR1 SGHVS, CDR2 FQNEAQ. DNA for the CDR3: TGTGCCAGCAGCTTAGTGGGGACTAGCGGGGGGGCTGAGACCCAGTACTTC. Amino acid sequence: CASSLVGTSGGAETQYF.

The gene calls are TRBV5-1 and TRBJ2-1, with D possibly matching TRBD2 (6 bases). Germline-derived CDR1 and CDR2 are SGHRS and YFSETQ. The CDR3 covers 15 residues. V dropped 4 bases and J dropped 4 bases, with 15 bases sitting between them. As DNA, the CDR3 is TGCGCCAGCAGCCCCTCAAGCGGGCTATACAATGAGCAGTTCTTC. Its translation is CASSPSSGLYNEQFF.

This clone showed up just once. This chain links TRBV6-1 with TRBJ2-5, with TRBD1 identical over 8 bases. The germline CDR1 and CDR2 sequences are MNHNS and SASEGT. The CDR3 has 16 residues. Trimming removed 3 bases from V and 5 bases from J; junction bases left unmatched: 11. The CDR3: CASSDLGQGARETQYF. The CDR3 DNA reads as TGTGCCAGCAGTGACCTCGGACAGGGCGCCCGGGAGACCCAGTACTTC.

This chain links TRBV30 with TRBJ2-1, with 10 bases lining up with TRBD2. This CDR3 has 15 residues. The trim removed 0 bases at V and 5 bases at J, leaving 4 bases unmatched. Germline assignment: CDR1 GTSNPN and CDR2 SVGIG (reference sequence). The CDR3 DNA sequence: TGTGCCTGGAGTGTACTAGCGGGACTTCACAATGAGCAGTTCTTC. It codes for CAWSVLAGLHNEQFF.

V gene TRBV25-1 combines with J gene TRBJ1-6; 9 nucleotides align to TRBD1. Looked up from germline, CDR1 is MGHDK and CDR2 is SYGVNS. Trimming at V came to 4 bases and at J to 7 bases, leaving 5 bases not matched to a gene. This CDR3 comprises 15 residues. CDR3 DNA: TGTGCCAGCAGTGTGCCAGGGACAGGGAATTCACCCCTCCACTTT. Protein: CASSVPGTGNSPLHF.